This TCR beta chain was identified during a study of long-term antiretroviral therapy in people with HIV. Overall study results and limits: Clonal expansions arising prior to ART prevailed in the repertoire at every time point. Specimens of blood were obtained during about 2003 to 2018, possibly under older ART regimens. When set beside controls, HIV repertoires had CDR3 length ranges that were narrower.

In this sample, this clone turned up once. The antigen remains undetermined. A v3.0 immunoSEQ assay was performed at survey level. Assay used: immunoSEQ multiplex PCR; TCRdb lists only in-frame clones, some missing. This table holds around 8,000 clones, about 84% found once. The V and J ends lost 1 base and 3 bases, in that order; junction bases with no gene match: 7. Per the germline V gene, CDR1 is SGHRS and CDR2 is YFSETQ. This CDR3 has 15 residues. Donors needed at least one pre-ART PBMC sample plus at least two post-ART samples. This sequence joins TRBV5-1 and TRBJ2-7, with 7 bases aligning to TRBD1. The sequencing used unsorted PBMCs, collected about 2.5 years before starting antiretroviral therapy. The sequence was obtained from a man in his forties with HIV. The CDR3 sequence: CASSLTAGGGYEQYF. DNA for the CDR3: TGCGCCAGCAGCTTGACGGCAGGGGGTGGCTACGAGCAGTACTTC.